The rows below give T cell receptor beta chains drawn from one sample of a study of blood T cell repertoires in COVID-19. Clones were read by immunoSEQ multiplex PCR, and TCRdb kept only the in-frame ones, dropping some. The table lists 200,000 to 250,000 clones, roughly nine tenths of them singletons. Material: PBMCs or T cells enriched from blood (not recorded which). The receptors derive from a woman aged 45-59 years in a cohort exposed to, infected with or recovered from COVID-19 (not recorded which). The CDR3 runs from the conserved cysteine through the conserved F or W. D genes are given only for firm matches. The size entry is marked missing in some rows and otherwise reads once, few, many or a size class.

>TRBD2|TRBJ2-1|.|TRBV2
TGTGCCAGCAGCCTACTAGCGGGGGGGCATGGTGAGCAGTTCTTC
CASSLLAGGHGEQFF
>.|TRBJ2-3|once|TRBV6-6
TGTGCCAGCAGTCCGACAGCAGATACGCAGTATTTT
CASSPTADTQYF
>TRBD2|TRBJ2-1|once|TRBV10-3
TGTGCCATCAGTGACGGGTTCGAGCGGGGGGTGGATGAGCAGTTCTTC
CAISDGFERGVDEQFF
>TRBD1|TRBJ2-1|.|TRBV27
TGTGCCAGCAGCCGGAACAGGGGACACAATGAGCAGTTCTTC
CASSRNRGHNEQFF
>.|TRBJ2-1|.|TRBV1
TGCACCGGCCGTCTTAATGAGCAGTTCTTC
CTGRLNEQFF
>.|TRBJ1-2|.|TRBV6-5
TGTGCCAGCAGTATCGGGGGTATCCAGGGCTACACCTTC
CASSIGGIQGYTF
>.|TRBJ1-4|.|TRBV5-1
TGCGCCAGCAGCTCTGGGACTCGAAAGCCTAATGAAAAACTGTTTTTT
CASSSGTRKPNEKLFF
>TRBD2|TRBJ2-7|.|TRBV6-2/TRBV6-3
TGTGCCAGCACCCCTGGCGGGGGGCAAACCTACGAGCAGTACTTC
CASTPGGGQTYEQYF
>TRBD1|TRBJ1-2|few|TRBV7-2
TGTGCCAGCAGCTCGCCGACAGGGAAGGTAGGAGGCTACACCTTC
CASSSPTGKVGGYTF
>TRBD2|TRBJ2-2|.|TRBV5-1
TGCGCCAGCAGCTTAGCGGGGGGGCCCGTCGGGGAGCTGTTTTTT
CASSLAGGPVGELFF
>TRBD1|TRBJ1-2|.|TRBV6-5
TGTGCCAGCGGATACAGGGGAAACTATGGCTACACCTTC
CASGYRGNYGYTF
>TRBD1|TRBJ1-5|.|TRBV19
TGTGCCAGTAGTGGGACACAGGGGGCGGTGGATCAGCCCCAGCATTTT
CASSGTQGAVDQPQHF
>TRBD1|TRBJ1-6|.|TRBV6-4
TGTGCCAGCAGTGAACAGGGGGCCTATAATTCACCCCTCCACTTT
CASSEQGAYNSPLHF
>TRBD2|TRBJ2-3|.|TRBV30
TGTGCTCGCAAGCGGGGTCCGGGAGATACGCAGTATTTT
CARKRGPGDTQYF
>TRBD2|TRBJ2-5|.|TRBV4-2
TGTGCCAGCAGCCCCATAGCGGGGGGGGTGGAGACCCAGTACTTC
CASSPIAGGVETQYF
>TRBD1|TRBJ2-7|.|TRBV23-1
TGTAAGTTTGGGGACAGCCTAAAATCCTCCTACGAGCAGTACTTC
CKFGDSLKSSYEQYF
>.|TRBJ1-6|.|TRBV28
TGTGCCAGCCGGTTACCAACCTCACCCCTCCACTTT
CASRLPTSPLHF
>.|TRBJ1-2|.|TRBV30
TGTGCCTGGAGTTTTACAGGCTATGGCTACACCTTC
CAWSFTGYGYTF
>.|TRBJ1-4|few|TRBV15
TGTGCCACCAAAGACAACCCAACTAATGAAAAACTGTTTTTT
CATKDNPTNEKLFF
>.|TRBJ1-2|.|TRBV7-3
TGTGCCAGCAGCTATGGACAGAATTATGGCTACACCTTC
CASSYGQNYGYTF
>.|TRBJ1-6|once|TRBV5-1
TGCGCCAGCAGCTTATCGGGAGGAACTAACAAGGGCTATAATTCACCCCTCCACTTT
CASSLSGGTNKGYNSPLHF
>.|TRBJ2-7|.|TRBV3-1/TRBV3-2
TGTGCCAGCAGCCAGGGAGTCCGTCACGAGCAGTACTTC
CASSQGVRHEQYF
>.|TRBJ1-1|.|TRBV27
TGTGCCAGCAGTTTATCGCGAAACACTGAAGCTTTCTTT
CASSLSRNTEAFF
>TRBD1|TRBJ1-5|.|TRBV19
TGTGCCAGTAGTATGGGACAGGGGCTAGGACAGCCCCAGCATTTT
CASSMGQGLGQPQHF
>.|TRBJ2-7|.|TRBV29-1
TGCAGCGTTGTGGGTGGGCGAACACGAGCCTACGAGCAGTACTTC
CSVVGGRTRAYEQYF
>.|TRBJ1-1|.|TRBV2
TGTGCCAGCAGTGAAGCTATGAACACTGAAGCTTTCTTT
CASSEAMNTEAFF
>.|TRBJ2-5|.|TRBV7-2
TGTGCCAGCAGCTTAGGAGGGGGGGCCGAAGAGACCCAGTACTTC
CASSLGGGAEETQYF